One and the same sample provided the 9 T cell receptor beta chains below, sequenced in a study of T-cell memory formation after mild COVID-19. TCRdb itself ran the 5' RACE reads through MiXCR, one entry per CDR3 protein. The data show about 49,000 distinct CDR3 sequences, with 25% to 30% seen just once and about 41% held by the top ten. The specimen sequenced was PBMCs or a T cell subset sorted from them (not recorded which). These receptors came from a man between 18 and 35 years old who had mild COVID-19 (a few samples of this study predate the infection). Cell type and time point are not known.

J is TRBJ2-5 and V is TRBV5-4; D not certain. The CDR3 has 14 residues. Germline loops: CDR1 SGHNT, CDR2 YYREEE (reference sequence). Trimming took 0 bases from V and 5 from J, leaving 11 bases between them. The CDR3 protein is CASSLVGVDETQYF. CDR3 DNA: TGTGCCAGCAGCTTGGTTGGGGTTGACGAGACCCAGTACTTC.

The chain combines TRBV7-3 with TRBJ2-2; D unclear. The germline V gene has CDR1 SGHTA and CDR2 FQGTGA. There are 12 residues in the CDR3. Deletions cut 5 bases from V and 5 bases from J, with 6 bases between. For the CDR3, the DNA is TGTGCCAGCAGCACTGATACCGGGGAGCTGTTTTTT. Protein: CASSTDTGELFF. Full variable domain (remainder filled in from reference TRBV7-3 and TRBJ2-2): GAGVSQTPSNKVTEKGKYVELRCDPISGHTALYWYRQSLGQGPEFLIYFQGTGAADDSGLPNDRFFAVRPEGSVSTLKIQRTERGDSAVYLCASSTDTGELFFGEGSRLTVL.

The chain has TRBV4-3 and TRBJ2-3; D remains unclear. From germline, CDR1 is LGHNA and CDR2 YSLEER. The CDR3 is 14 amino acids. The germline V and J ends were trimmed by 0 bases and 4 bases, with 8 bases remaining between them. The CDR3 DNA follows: TGCGCCAGCAGCCAAGACTTCGATGCAGATACGCAGTATTTT. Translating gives CASSQDFDADTQYF.

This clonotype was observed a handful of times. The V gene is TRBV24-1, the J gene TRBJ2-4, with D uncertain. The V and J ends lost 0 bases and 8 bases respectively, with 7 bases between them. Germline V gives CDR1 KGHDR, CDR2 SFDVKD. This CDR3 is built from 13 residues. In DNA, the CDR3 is TGTGCCACCAGTGATTTGATTTCGGACATTCAGTACTTC. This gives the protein CATSDLISDIQYF.

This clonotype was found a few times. CDR3 sequence (DNA): TGTGCCAGCAGCTTAGAAGTTGGGGGTACCGGGGAGCTGTTTTTT. Its translation: CASSLEVGGTGELFF. The chain combines TRBV7-6 with TRBJ2-2; D tentatively fits TRBD1 or TRBD2 (5 bases each). The length of the CDR3 is 15 residues. Between the trimmed V and J ends, which lost 1 base and 5 bases, there was a span of 11 bases. The germline CDR1 and CDR2 sequences are SGHVS and FNYEAQ.

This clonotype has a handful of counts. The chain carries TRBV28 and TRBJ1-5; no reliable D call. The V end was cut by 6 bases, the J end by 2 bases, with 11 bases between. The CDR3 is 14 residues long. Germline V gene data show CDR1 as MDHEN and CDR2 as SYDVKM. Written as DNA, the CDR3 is TGTGCCAGCAGAGTAGACGGGGGCAATCAGCCCCAGCATTTT. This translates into CASRVDGGNQPQHF.

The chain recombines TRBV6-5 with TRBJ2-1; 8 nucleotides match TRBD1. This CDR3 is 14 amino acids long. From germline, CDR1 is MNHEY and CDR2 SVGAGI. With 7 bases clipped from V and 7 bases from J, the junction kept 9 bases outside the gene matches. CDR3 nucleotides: TGTGCCAGCACTGACCCCTACAGGGGGAATGAGCAGTTCTTC. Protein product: CASTDPYRGNEQFF.

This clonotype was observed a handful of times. CDR3 region: CASSRTSGAYNEQFF. The CDR3, as DNA: TGTGCCAGCAGTCGGACTAGCGGGGCCTACAATGAGCAGTTCTTC. The rearrangement links TRBV28 to TRBJ2-1, with 12 bases that match TRBD2. The V segment lost 5 bases and the J segment 2 bases; nucleotides outside the gene matches: 1. Germline CDR1 and CDR2: MDHEN and SYDVKM. The CDR3 is 15 residues long.

CDR3 amino acids: CASSSLGAETQYF. Written as DNA, the CDR3 is TGTGCCAGCTCCTCCTTAGGGGCAGAGACCCAGTACTTC. The chain links TRBV12-3 or TRBV12-4 to TRBJ2-5; tentative D call: TRBD1 (5 bases). The V and J ends lost 8 bases and 4 bases respectively, with 14 bases between them. The CDR3 loop spans 13 amino acids.